The 20 T cell receptor beta chains listed next were all sequenced from one sample in a study of blood T cell repertoires in COVID-19. Only in-frame clones appear in the TCRdb table, and some are missing; sequencing was by immunoSEQ multiplex PCR. This repertoire shows some 140,000 clones, about 73% found once; its top ten account for 1.5% to 2%. Sequenced material: peripheral blood. These receptors were collected from a man older than 75 with acute or convalescent COVID-19.

The chain combines TRBV5-1 with TRBJ2-1; D is ambiguous. The V gene lost 1 base and the J gene lost 4 bases, with 9 bases spanning the gap. Germline CDR1 and CDR2: SGHRS and YFSETQ. The CDR3 extends over 14 amino acids. The CDR3 spells CASSLTTTYNEQFF. As DNA, the CDR3 is TGCGCCAGCAGCTTGACGACAACATACAATGAGCAGTTCTTC.

The V gene is TRBV2, the J gene TRBJ2-5; the D is unclear. The V gene's germline CDR1 is SNHLY and CDR2 FYNNEI. The CDR3 runs 11 residues. Between the trimmed V and J ends, which lost 2 bases and 4 bases, there was a span of 2 bases. In DNA form, the CDR3 reads TGTGCCAGCAGTGAACGAGAGACCCAGTACTTC. Translation gives CASSERETQYF.

V and J are TRBV5-4 and TRBJ1-4, with TRBD1 identical over 7 bases. V gave up 0 bases and J gave up 5 bases; unmatched junction bases: 4. CDR1 is SGHNT, CDR2 YYREEE, per germline (reference sequence). CDR3 length: 15 residues. As DNA, the CDR3 is TGTGCCAGCAGCTTGGGTGGGACAGTCAATGAAAAACTGTTTTTT. Translation: CASSLGGTVNEKLFF.

The chain uses TRBV6-1 and TRBJ2-3; D is possibly TRBD2 (5 bases). Trimming cost V 2 bases and J 0 bases, with 12 bases left between them. Per the germline V gene, CDR1 is MNHNS and CDR2 is SASEGT. There are 16 residues in the CDR3. CDR3 sequence (DNA): TGTGCCAGCAGTGAACCGGGGAAACCTAGCACAGATACGCAGTATTTT. It is translated as CASSEPGKPSTDTQYF.

The rearrangement links TRBV5-4 to TRBJ1-6; the D gene is possibly TRBD1 (6 bases). There are 13 residues in the CDR3. Trimming took 4 bases from V and 15 from J, leaving 17 bases between them. In germline, CDR1 is SGHNT, CDR2 YYREEE (reference sequence). CDR3 sequence (DNA): TGTGCCAGCAGCCCCCGGGACACCCTCGTCCTCCACTTT. This encodes CASSPRDTLVLHF.

This clone was observed a few times. The rearrangement joins TRBV5-8 to TRBJ2-3; 10 nucleotides match TRBD2. Germline-derived CDR1 and CDR2 are SGHTS and YDEGEE. The CDR3 totals 16 residues. Germline trimming cut 4 bases from V and 5 bases from J; bases unmatched to any gene: 10. The DNA of the CDR3 is TGTGCCAGCAGCAGTCAAGCGGGGGGGCTGGTAGATACGCAGTATTTT. Protein sequence: CASSSQAGGLVDTQYF.

The V call is TRBV19, the J call TRBJ1-2, with 7 bases matching TRBD1. This CDR3 contains 12 residues. Losses at the gene ends were 8 bases for V and 7 bases for J; bases not matched to a gene: 7. Germline V CDR1 and CDR2: LNHDA, SQIVND (reference sequence). This CDR3 reads CASATGFGGYTF. CDR3 bases: TGTGCCAGTGCGACAGGGTTTGGTGGCTACACCTTC.

This sequence joins TRBV6-6 and TRBJ2-7; 13 bases map to TRBD2. The V gene end was trimmed by 3 bases and the J gene end by 5 bases; junction bases not matched to a gene: 7. The CDR3 totals 16 residues. CDR1 and CDR2 from the germline V gene are MNHNY and SVGAGI (reference sequence). CDR3 nucleotides: TGTGCCAGCAGTTATCGGCGACTAGCGGGGGGAGACGAGCAGTACTTC. This translates into CASSYRRLAGGDEQYF.

This chain uses TRBV6-1 with TRBJ2-2; D is ambiguous. This CDR3 contains 14 residues. CDR1 and CDR2 from the germline V gene are MNHNS and SASEGT. Deletions cut 2 bases from V and 1 base from J, with 5 bases between. The CDR3 DNA reads as TGTGCCAGCAGTGAACAGGAGAACACCGGGGAGCTGTTTTTT. Translation: CASSEQENTGELFF.

The DNA for the CDR3 is TGTGCCAGCAATAGCGGGGGGGCCCTCGAGCAGTACGTC. This codes for CASNSGGALEQYV. The chain uses TRBV7-9 and TRBJ2-7, with 11 bases identical to TRBD2. Germline assignment: CDR1 SEHNR and CDR2 FQNEAQ (reference sequence). The CDR3 runs 13 residues. V lost 7 bases and J lost 6; bases outside the gene matches: 5.

V and J are TRBV6-5 and TRBJ1-2, with a weak D call TRBD1 (6 bases). Trimming cost V 6 bases and J 8 bases, with 10 bases left between them. The CDR3 contains 11 residues. Germline assignment: CDR1 MNHEY and CDR2 SVGAGI. CDR3 DNA: TGTGCCAGCAGGCGAAGGGGGGGCTACACCTTC. Amino acids: CASRRRGGYTF.

This chain joins TRBV11-2 and TRBJ2-2, with 14 bases aligning to TRBD2. From germline, CDR1 is SGHAT and CDR2 FQNNGV. This CDR3 comprises 17 residues. V gave up 5 bases and J gave up 0 bases; unmatched junction bases: 2. The CDR3 region is CASSRTSGGPNTGELFF. For the CDR3, the DNA is TGTGCCAGCAGCCGGACTAGCGGGGGGCCGAACACCGGGGAGCTGTTTTTT.

The chain couples TRBV12-3 or TRBV12-4 to TRBJ1-6; D remains ambiguous. This CDR3 spans 12 amino acids. Trimming took off 6 bases at V and 7 bases at J, with 7 bases between the two ends. The CDR3 DNA sequence: TGTGCCAGCAGCCCTACCAATTCACCCCTCCACTTT. Translated, it gives CASSPTNSPLHF.

Turning to this clone: In the same sample, other DNA sequences code for this CDR3. V and J are TRBV6-2 or TRBV6-3 and TRBJ1-1; D is ambiguous. The CDR3 contains 13 residues. The V gene's germline CDR1 is MNHEY and CDR2 SVGEGT. The V gene lost 2 bases and the J gene lost 1 base, with 5 bases spanning the gap. CDR3 sequence: CASSYGQNTEAFF. The CDR3 bases are TGTGCCAGCAGTTACGGGCAGAACACTGAAGCTTTCTTT.

The V call is TRBV7-2, the J call TRBJ2-7; 10 nucleotides line up with TRBD1. This CDR3 spans 14 amino acids. Germline loops: CDR1 SGHTA, CDR2 FQGNSA. After removal of 5 bases from V and 7 bases from J, the junction contained 8 bases not matched to a gene. Here the CDR3 DNA reads TGTGCCAGCAGCCCGGGACAGGGGCTACGGGAGCAGTACTTC. It is translated as CASSPGQGLREQYF. The full variable domain, rest sourced from reference TRBV7-2 and TRBJ2-7, is GAGVSQSPSNKVTEKGKDVELRCDPISGHTALYWYRQSLGQGLEFLIYFQGNSAPDKSGLPSDRFSAERTGGSVSTLTIQRTQQEDSAVYLCASSPGQGLREQYFGPGTRLTVT.

This sequence joins TRBV10-3 and TRBJ2-5, with 8 bases aligning to TRBD1. The CDR3 loop spans 15 amino acids. Germline lookup yields CDR1 ENHRY and CDR2 SYGVKD. Trimming cost V 6 bases and J 5 bases; bases outside gene matches: 11. The CDR3 is CAISNPTGGKETQYF. The CDR3 bases are TGTGCCATCAGCAATCCAACAGGGGGGAAGGAGACCCAGTACTTC.

The chain has TRBV4-1 and TRBJ2-1; D is unclear. The germline CDR1 and CDR2 sequences are MGHRA and YSYEKL. This CDR3 is built from 14 residues. V was cut by 1 base and J by 12 bases, with 16 bases left in between. The DNA for the CDR3 is TGCGCCAGCAGCCAAGCACTAATTACAATGAGGCAGTTCTTC. Residues: CASSQALITMRQFF.

Only one count was recorded for this clone. The rearrangement joins TRBV5-4 to TRBJ1-6; TRBD1 is a possible D gene (6 bases). There are 16 residues in the CDR3. V lost 0 bases and J 10 bases, leaving 17 bases between the germline ends. The germline V gene encodes CDR1 SGHNT and CDR2 YYREEE (reference sequence). This CDR3 is CASSLVAGVTNSPLHF. The CDR3 nucleotides read TGTGCCAGCAGCTTGGTGGCAGGGGTCACCAACTCACCCCTCCACTTT.

On this clone: An end of the junction does not agree with germline; a read error may underlie this. The chain uses TRBV3-1 (or the pseudogene TRBV3-2) and TRBJ1-2; D possibly corresponds to TRBD1 (5 bases). Per germline, CDR1 LGHDT and CDR2 YNNKEL (reference sequence). CDR3 length: 16 residues. Here the CDR3 reads CASSQVRLGGLYGYTF. The CDR3 DNA is TGTGCCAGCAGTCAAGTTCGGCTCGGGGGGTTATATGGCTACACCTTC.

The chain couples TRBV2 to TRBJ2-5, with TRBD1 matching over 7 bases. V trimming: 4 bases; J trimming: 4 bases; junction bases outside the gene matches: 3. Germline CDR1 SNHLY, CDR2 FYNNEI. The CDR3 covers 13 residues. Here the CDR3 reads CASSAQGIETQYF. CDR3 DNA: TGTGCCAGCAGTGCACAGGGGATAGAGACCCAGTACTTC.